A selection of T cell receptor beta chains follows, all from one sample in a study of prognosis after radiotherapy for stage I lung cancer. TCRdb passed the multiplex PCR reads through MiXCR, listing each CDR3 protein once. In the table there are about 59,000 distinct CDR3 sequences, about 30% of which are singletons. The sample consisted of PBMCs, taken before or after stereotactic body radiation therapy (not recorded which). The receptors stem from a donor over 45 with non-small cell lung cancer. Both conserved end residues are part of each CDR3. The order of the fields is CDR3 DNA, CDR3 protein, V gene, CDR3 length, D gene, J gene, clone size. A D gene is named only where the DNA matches it firmly. The size field is filled for only some rows; it gives once, few, many or a size class.

CDR3nt: TGTGCCAGCAGCTTAAGGAATGGTGGGGCCAACGCCCTGACTTTC
CDR3aa: CASSLRNGGANALTF
v_gene: TRBV7-2
len: 15
d_gene: -
j_gene: TRBJ2-6
abundance: -

CDR3nt: TGCGCCATCAGCCCCTTCCTGGCGGGGGGTATCACAGATACGCAGTATTTT
CDR3aa: CAISPFLAGGITDTQYF
v_gene: TRBV5-1
len: 17
d_gene: TRBD2
j_gene: TRBJ2-3
abundance: -

CDR3nt: TGCAGTGCTAGCTTGGGTGGGTCAGGGATGAACACTGAAGCTTTCTTT
CDR3aa: CSASLGGSGMNTEAFF
v_gene: TRBV20-1
len: 16
d_gene: -
j_gene: TRBJ1-1
abundance: many

CDR3nt: TGCAGTGCTAGGGGGGGGTCCCGGTGCTACACCTTC
CDR3aa: CSARGGSRCYTF
v_gene: TRBV20-1
len: 12
d_gene: -
j_gene: TRBJ1-2
abundance: few

CDR3nt: TGTGCCACCCTGACAGGGGACGTTCGAGGGACCCAGTACTTC
CDR3aa: CATLTGDVRGTQYF
v_gene: TRBV6-1
len: 14
d_gene: TRBD1
j_gene: TRBJ2-5
abundance: many

CDR3nt: TGTGCCAGCCGGACCAGGGGAAATCAGCCCCAGCATTTT
CDR3aa: CASRTRGNQPQHF
v_gene: TRBV6-1
len: 13
d_gene: -
j_gene: TRBJ1-5
abundance: many

CDR3nt: TGTGCCAGCAGTGCATCACAGGGTAATTCACCCCTCCACTTT
CDR3aa: CASSASQGNSPLHF
v_gene: TRBV2
len: 14
d_gene: -
j_gene: TRBJ1-6
abundance: many

CDR3nt: TGTGCCAGCAGCCGAGCGGGGGATAGCACAGATACGCAGTATTTT
CDR3aa: CASSRAGDSTDTQYF
v_gene: TRBV12-3/TRBV12-4
len: 15
d_gene: TRBD2
j_gene: TRBJ2-3
abundance: many

CDR3nt: TGCGCCAGCAGCCTCGGAGGGGGCGGGGAGCAGTTCTTC
CDR3aa: CASSLGGGGEQFF
v_gene: TRBV4-3
len: 13
d_gene: -
j_gene: TRBJ2-1
abundance: -

CDR3nt: TGCAGTGGGGGACGGAGCTCCTACAATGAGCAGTTCTTC
CDR3aa: CSGGRSSYNEQFF
v_gene: TRBV20-1
len: 13
d_gene: -
j_gene: TRBJ2-1
abundance: many

CDR3nt: TGCGCCAGCAGCTCCGGGACAGGGGGCCTCACTGAAGCTTTCTTT
CDR3aa: CASSSGTGGLTEAFF
v_gene: TRBV5-1
len: 15
d_gene: TRBD1
j_gene: TRBJ1-1
abundance: many